The 11 T cell receptor beta chains reported below all come from one sample, sequenced in a study of preoperative IRX-2 immunotherapy in early breast cancer. Libraries were prepared by immunoSEQ multiplex PCR; TCRdb keeps only in-frame clonotypes and omits some of them. There are more than 25,000 clones in the sample; 90% occur only once, and 8.5% to 10% lies in the top ten. Sample treatment: preoperative locoregional IRX-2 cytokine immunotherapy. This material was obtained from a patient treated with IRX-2 immunotherapy. Receptor source: a human donor with breast cancer.

This clone occurred once. The chain joins TRBV6-5 to TRBJ1-2; D gene uncertain. The V and J ends lost 3 bases and 3 bases respectively, with 17 bases between them. This CDR3 spans 16 amino acids. Germline CDR1 reads MNHEY; CDR2 reads SVGAGI. CDR3 sequence reads: CASSYWAEEGDYGYTF. CDR3 coding DNA: TGTGCCAGCAGTTATTGGGCCGAGGAGGGAGACTATGGCTACACCTTC.

J is TRBJ1-2 and V is TRBV27; tentatively, D is TRBD1 (6 bases). Germline CDR1 and CDR2: MNHEY and SMNVEV (reference sequence). The length of the CDR3 is 14 residues. The V and J ends lost 4 bases and 2 bases respectively, with 11 bases between them. The CDR3 DNA reads TGTGCCAGCAGTTCCTACAGGGACAACTATGGCTACACCTTC. This codes for CASSSYRDNYGYTF.

CDR3 DNA: TGTGCCAGCAGCATAAGGACTAGCGGCACAGATACGCAGTATTTT. Its translation: CASSIRTSGTDTQYF. This chain uses TRBV5-6 with TRBJ2-3; 9 bases align to TRBD2. The CDR3 covers 15 residues. Per germline, CDR1 SGHDT and CDR2 YYEEEE. V dropped 4 bases and J dropped 1; count of bases not matched to a gene: 4.

The chain joins TRBV9 to TRBJ2-7; D not resolved. This CDR3 contains 15 residues. Germline V gene lookup returns CDR1 SGDLS and CDR2 YYNGEE. The ends were cut back, 3 bases at V and 3 bases at J, with 16 bases in the middle. CDR3 in amino acids: CASSESLFGVYEQYF. The DNA for the CDR3 is TGTGCCAGCAGCGAATCTCTGTTCGGAGTCTACGAGCAGTACTTC.

The V and J genes are TRBV20-1 and TRBJ2-5; possible D gene TRBD2, 5 bases. CDR3 size: 11 residues. Per germline, CDR1 DFQATT and CDR2 SNEGSKA (reference sequence). The V and J ends lost 3 bases and 3 bases respectively, with 5 bases between them. The chain's CDR3 is CSARGEETQYF. The CDR3 bases are TGCAGTGCTAGGGGAGAAGAGACCCAGTACTTC.

This chain joins TRBV11-2 and TRBJ2-7; TRBD2 aligns across 10 bases. V was clipped by 5 bases and J by 4 bases; unmatched bases: 5. The CDR3 contains 14 residues. Germline-derived CDR1 and CDR2 are SGHAT and FQNNGV. CDR3 in DNA: TGTGCCAGCAGCCCCGGGACTAGCGCTTACGAGCAGTACTTC. Encoded protein: CASSPGTSAYEQYF.

The J gene is TRBJ1-5, the V gene TRBV27; tentative D call: TRBD1 (6 bases). Trimming stripped 3 bases from V and 2 bases from J, with 8 bases between. The CDR3 contains 14 residues. CDR1 and CDR2 (germline): MNHEY, SMNVEV (reference sequence). In DNA, the CDR3 is TGTGCCAGCAGTTTGTGGGGGCGCAATCAGCCCCAGCATTTT. This codes for CASSLWGRNQPQHF.

V usage is TRBV27 and J usage is TRBJ2-7; 13 nucleotides line up with TRBD2. Trimming cost V 8 bases and J 7 bases; bases outside gene matches: 8. The CDR3 is 14 residues long. Germline V CDR1 and CDR2: MNHEY, SMNVEV (reference sequence). The CDR3 loop reads CASQLAGGRGEQYF. DNA for the CDR3: TGTGCCAGCCAACTAGCGGGAGGGAGAGGGGAGCAGTACTTC.

The chain joins TRBV2 to TRBJ2-3; a weak D match, TRBD1 (6 bases). V lost 7 bases and J 2 bases, leaving 13 bases between the germline ends. Germline loops: CDR1 SNHLY, CDR2 FYNNEI. The CDR3 is made up of 14 amino acids. The CDR3 here is CASKEQGVTDTQYF. In DNA, the CDR3 is TGTGCCAGCAAGGAACAGGGCGTCACAGATACGCAGTATTTT.

This chain joins TRBV5-1 and TRBJ1-2, with TRBD1 identical over 11 bases. V shed 3 bases, J shed 7 bases, and the junction held 5 bases outside the gene matches. The CDR3 extends over 14 amino acids. Germline V lookup: CDR1 SGHRS, CDR2 YFSETQ. The CDR3 here is CASSSGQGGVGYTF. CDR3 nucleotide sequence: TGCGCCAGCAGCTCGGGACAGGGGGGAGTTGGCTACACCTTC.

The chain combines TRBV21-1 with TRBJ2-2. TRBV21-1 is tagged as a pseudogene. The length of the CDR3 is 15 residues. This CDR3 is CASSKGGCNTGELFF. The CDR3 DNA reads as TGTGCCAGCAGCAAAGGGGGGTGTAACACCGGGGAGCTGTTTTTT.